This T cell receptor beta chain emerged from a study of cytomegalovirus exposure and HLA in healthy donors. For the study at large: Sequencing of 150 million to 200 million T cells in an earlier analysis found 90 million to 120 million unique TCR beta sequences.

Use of 60 Vbeta and 13 Jbeta primers characterized the PCR. Profiled with immunoSEQ multiplex PCR; TCRdb holds only in-frame clones, not every one. The table lists 200,000 to 250,000 clones, around four fifths of them singletons. Study-wide results and caveats: Analysis was performed later, and it showed HLA-associated TCR beta chains to be more clonally expanded than equally common others.

This CDR3 has 13 residues. The germline CDR1 and CDR2 sequences are SEHNR and FQNEAQ (reference sequence). Trimming at V came to 7 bases and at J to 4 bases, leaving 6 bases not matched to a gene. Comment on this clone: Its antigen is not identified.

The chain joins TRBV7-9 to TRBJ2-5, with 7 nucleotides matching TRBD1. The sequencing input was PBMCs. The receptor's source is a middle-aged woman in good health and CMV-seronegative. The CDR3 reads CASTTGAGETQYF. In DNA, the CDR3 is TGTGCCAGCACAACAGGGGCGGGAGAGACCCAGTACTTC.